This T cell receptor beta chain was identified during a study of blood T cell repertoires in COVID-19. Methods used by the authors: Reference gene primer amplification gave estimated nucleated cell counts. TCRdb keeps only in-frame clones here, not all; method: immunoSEQ multiplex PCR. The V and J calls and clone size come from that table; D and trimming were worked out from the DNA. The top ten clones hold roughly 4% of a sample with about 130,000 clones, roughly 88% of them seen once. This clone turned up a few times. Trimming at V came to 1 base and at J to 9 bases, leaving 10 bases not matched to a gene. This CDR3 region has 16 residues. CDR1 and CDR2 (germline): SGHVS, FQNEAQ.

The specimen was PBMCs or T cells enriched from blood (not recorded which). This receptor was identified in a man aged 50 to 60 who had recovered from COVID-19. The chain carries TRBV7-8 and TRBJ2-1, with 9 bases identical to TRBD2. CDR3 in DNA: TGTGCCAGCAGCTTAGTTAGTGCGGGGGGGTTCGGTGAGCAGTTCTTC. Protein sequence: CASSLVSAGGFGEQFF.